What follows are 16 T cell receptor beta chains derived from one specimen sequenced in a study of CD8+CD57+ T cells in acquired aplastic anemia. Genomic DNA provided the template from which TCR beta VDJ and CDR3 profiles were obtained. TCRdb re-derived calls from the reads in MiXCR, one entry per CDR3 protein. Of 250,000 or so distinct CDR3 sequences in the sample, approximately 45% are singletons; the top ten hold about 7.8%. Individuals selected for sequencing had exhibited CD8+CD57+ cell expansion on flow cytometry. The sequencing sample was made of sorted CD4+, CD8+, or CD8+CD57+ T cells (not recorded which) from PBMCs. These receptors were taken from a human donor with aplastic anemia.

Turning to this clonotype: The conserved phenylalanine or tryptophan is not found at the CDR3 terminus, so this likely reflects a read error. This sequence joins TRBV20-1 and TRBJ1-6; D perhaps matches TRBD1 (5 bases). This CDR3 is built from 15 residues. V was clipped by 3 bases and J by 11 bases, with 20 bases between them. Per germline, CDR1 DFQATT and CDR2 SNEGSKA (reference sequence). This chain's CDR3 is CSASRVTMGEAPLHS. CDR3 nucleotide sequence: TGCAGTGCTAGCAGGGTGACTATGGGGGAAGCACCCCTCCACTCT.

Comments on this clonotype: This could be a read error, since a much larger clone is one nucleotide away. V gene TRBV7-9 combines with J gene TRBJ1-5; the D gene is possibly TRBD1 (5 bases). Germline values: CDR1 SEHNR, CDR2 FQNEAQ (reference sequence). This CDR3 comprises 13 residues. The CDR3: CANSLRGRQPQHF. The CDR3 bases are TGTGCCAACAGCTTGCGGGGACGGCAGCCCCAGCATTTT.

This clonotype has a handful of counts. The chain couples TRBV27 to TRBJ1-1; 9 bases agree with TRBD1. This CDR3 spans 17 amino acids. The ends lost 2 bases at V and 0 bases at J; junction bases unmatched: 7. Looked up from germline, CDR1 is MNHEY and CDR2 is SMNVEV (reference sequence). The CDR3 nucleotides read TGTGCCAGCAGTTTAACAGGGACAGGGATATTGAACACTGAAGCTTTCTTT. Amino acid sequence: CASSLTGTGILNTEAFF.

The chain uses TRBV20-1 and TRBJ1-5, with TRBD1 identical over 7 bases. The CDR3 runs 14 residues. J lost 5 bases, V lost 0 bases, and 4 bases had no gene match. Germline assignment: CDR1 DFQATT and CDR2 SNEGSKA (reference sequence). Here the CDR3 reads CSARETGAHQPQHF. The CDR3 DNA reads TGCAGTGCTAGAGAAACAGGGGCACATCAGCCCCAGCATTTT.

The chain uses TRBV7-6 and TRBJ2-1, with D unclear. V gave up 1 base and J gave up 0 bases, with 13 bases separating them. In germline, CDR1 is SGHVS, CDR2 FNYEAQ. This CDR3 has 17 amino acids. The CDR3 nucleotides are TGTGCCAGCAGCTTAGATCGCGTCACAAGCTCCTACAATGAGCAGTTCTTC. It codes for CASSLDRVTSSYNEQFF. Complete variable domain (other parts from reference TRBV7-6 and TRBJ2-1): GAGVSQSPRYKVTKRGQDVALRCDPISGHVSLYWYRQALGQGPEFLTYFNYEAQQDKSGLPNDRFSAERPEGSISTLTIQRTEQRDSAMYRCASSLDRVTSSYNEQFFGPGTRLTVL.

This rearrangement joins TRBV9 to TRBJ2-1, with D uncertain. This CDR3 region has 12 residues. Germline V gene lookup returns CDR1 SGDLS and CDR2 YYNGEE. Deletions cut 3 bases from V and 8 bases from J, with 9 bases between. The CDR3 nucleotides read TGTGCCAGCAGCGCTCAGGAGTATGAGCAGTTCTTC. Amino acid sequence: CASSAQEYEQFF.

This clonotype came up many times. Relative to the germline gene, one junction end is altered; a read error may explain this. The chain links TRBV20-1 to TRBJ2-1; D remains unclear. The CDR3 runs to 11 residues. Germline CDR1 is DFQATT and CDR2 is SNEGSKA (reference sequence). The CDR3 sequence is CSARVNNAQFF. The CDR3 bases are TGCAGTGCTAGAGTGAATAATGCGCAGTTCTTC.

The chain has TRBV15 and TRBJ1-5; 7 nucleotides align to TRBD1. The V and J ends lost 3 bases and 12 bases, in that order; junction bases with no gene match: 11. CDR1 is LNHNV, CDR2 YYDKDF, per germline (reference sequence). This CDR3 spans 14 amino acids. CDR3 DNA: TGTGCCACCAGCAGTCAGTCCGGGACAGCCTTCCAGCATTTT. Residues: CATSSQSGTAFQHF.

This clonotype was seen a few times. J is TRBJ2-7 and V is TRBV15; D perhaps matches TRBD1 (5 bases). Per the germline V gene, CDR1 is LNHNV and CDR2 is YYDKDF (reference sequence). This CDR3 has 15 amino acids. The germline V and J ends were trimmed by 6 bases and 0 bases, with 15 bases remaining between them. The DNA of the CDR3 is TGTGCCACCAGTCCGCAGTTGGACAACTCCTACGAGCAGTACTTC. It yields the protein CATSPQLDNSYEQYF.

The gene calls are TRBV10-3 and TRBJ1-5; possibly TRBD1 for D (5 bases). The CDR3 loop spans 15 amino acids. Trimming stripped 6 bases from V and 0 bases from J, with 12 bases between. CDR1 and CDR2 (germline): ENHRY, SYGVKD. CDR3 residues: CAIRPTENSNQPQHF. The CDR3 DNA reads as TGTGCCATCAGACCGACAGAAAATAGCAATCAGCCCCAGCATTTT.

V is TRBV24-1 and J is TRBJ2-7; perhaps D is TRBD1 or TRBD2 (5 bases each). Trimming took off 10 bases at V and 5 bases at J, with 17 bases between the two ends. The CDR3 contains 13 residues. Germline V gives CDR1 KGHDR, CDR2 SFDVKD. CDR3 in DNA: TGTGCCACTGGGGGTGCGGGTAGCGACGAGCAGTACTTC. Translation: CATGGAGSDEQYF.

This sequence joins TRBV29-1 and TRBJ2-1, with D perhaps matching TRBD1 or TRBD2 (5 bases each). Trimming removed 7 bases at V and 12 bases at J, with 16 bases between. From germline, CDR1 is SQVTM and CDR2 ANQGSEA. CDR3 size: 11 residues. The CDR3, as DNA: TGCAGCGCCCATAATTCGGGACGGCAGTTCTTC. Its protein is CSAHNSGRQFF.

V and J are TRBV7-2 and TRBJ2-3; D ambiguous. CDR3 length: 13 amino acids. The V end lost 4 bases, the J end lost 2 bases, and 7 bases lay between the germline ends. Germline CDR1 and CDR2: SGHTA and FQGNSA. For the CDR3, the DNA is TGTGCCAGCAGCTGGCGATCCACAGATACGCAGTATTTT. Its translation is CASSWRSTDTQYF.

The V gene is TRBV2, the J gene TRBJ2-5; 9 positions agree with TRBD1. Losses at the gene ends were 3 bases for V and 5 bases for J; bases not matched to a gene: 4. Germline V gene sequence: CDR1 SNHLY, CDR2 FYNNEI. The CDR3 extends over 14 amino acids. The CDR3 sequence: CASSEDRGGETQYF. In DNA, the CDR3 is TGTGCCAGCAGTGAGGACAGGGGTGGGGAGACCCAGTACTTC. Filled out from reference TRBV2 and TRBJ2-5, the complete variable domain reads EPEVTQTPSHQVTQMGQEVILRCVPISNHLYFYWYRQILGQKVEFLVSFYNNEISEKSEIFDDQFSVERPDGSNFTLKIRSTKLEDSAMYFCASSEDRGGETQYFGPGTRLLVL.

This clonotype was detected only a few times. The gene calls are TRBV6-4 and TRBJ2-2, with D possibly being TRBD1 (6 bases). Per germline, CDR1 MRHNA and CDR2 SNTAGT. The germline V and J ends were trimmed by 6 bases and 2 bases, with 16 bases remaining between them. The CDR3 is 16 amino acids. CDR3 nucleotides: TGTGCCAGCAGCGAGTGGTGGACAGATAACACCGGGGAGCTGTTTTTT. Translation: CASSEWWTDNTGELFF.

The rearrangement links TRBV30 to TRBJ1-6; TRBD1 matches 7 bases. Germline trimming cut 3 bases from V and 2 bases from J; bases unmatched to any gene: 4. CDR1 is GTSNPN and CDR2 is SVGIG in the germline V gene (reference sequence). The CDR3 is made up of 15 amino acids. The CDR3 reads CAWRETGPYNSPLHF. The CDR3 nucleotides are TGTGCCTGGAGGGAGACAGGGCCCTATAATTCACCCCTCCACTTT.